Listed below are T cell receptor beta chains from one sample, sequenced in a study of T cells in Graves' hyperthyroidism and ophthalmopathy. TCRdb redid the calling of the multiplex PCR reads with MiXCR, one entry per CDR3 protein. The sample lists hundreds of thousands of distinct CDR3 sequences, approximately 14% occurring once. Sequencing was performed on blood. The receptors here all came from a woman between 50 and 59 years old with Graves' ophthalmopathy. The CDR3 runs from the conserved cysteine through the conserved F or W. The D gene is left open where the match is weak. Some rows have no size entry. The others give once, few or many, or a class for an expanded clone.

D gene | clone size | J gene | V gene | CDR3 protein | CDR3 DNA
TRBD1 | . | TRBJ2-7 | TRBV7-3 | CASSFGQGAEQYF | TGTGCCAGCAGCTTTGGACAGGGGGCCGAGCAGTACTTC
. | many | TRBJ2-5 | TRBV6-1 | CASSYQHRETQYF | TGTGCCAGCAGTTATCAGCATCGGGAGACCCAGTACTTC
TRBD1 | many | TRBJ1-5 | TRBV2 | CASSDREGNQPQHF | TGTGCCAGCAGCGACAGGGAGGGGAATCAGCCCCAGCATTTT
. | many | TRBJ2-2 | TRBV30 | CAWSVHLASTGELFF | TGTGCCTGGAGTGTACACCTAGCATCCACCGGGGAGCTGTTTTTT
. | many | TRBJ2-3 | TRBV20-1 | CSASSRDSSTDTQYF | TGCAGTGCTAGTTCCAGGGACTCTAGCACAGATACGCAGTATTTT
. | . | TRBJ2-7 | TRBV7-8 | CASSQRRDPAYEQYF | TGTGCCAGCAGCCAACGGAGGGACCCCGCCTACGAGCAGTACTTC
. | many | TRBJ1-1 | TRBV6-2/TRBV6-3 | CASSYLVASMNTEAFF | TGTGCCAGCAGTTACTTGGTCGCCAGCATGAACACTGAAGCTTTCTTT
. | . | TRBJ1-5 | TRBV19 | CASSIRVSNQPQHF | TGTGCCAGTAGTATTAGGGTGTCCAATCAGCCCCAGCATTTT
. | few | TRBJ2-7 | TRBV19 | CASTSPEASEQYF | TGTGCCAGTACCTCCCCGGAGGCTAGCGAGCAGTACTTC
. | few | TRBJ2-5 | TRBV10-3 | CAISVALSQETQYF | TGTGCCATCAGCGTCGCACTGAGCCAAGAGACCCAGTACTTC
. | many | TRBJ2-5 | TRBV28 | CATSLRDLQETQYF | TGTGCCACCTCCCTCCGGGATTTGCAAGAGACCCAGTACTTC